The sequence of this T cell receptor (beta chain) was determined in a study of T cell responses to AZD1222 COVID-19 vaccine. At the level of the study: Second-dose schedules of about 4 or about 12 weeks were combined.

As regards this clone: Its antigen remains unknown.

Findings and caveats of the study: Donors were mostly white British, more females; clonal diversity possibly underestimated. Spike as a whole was targeted by vaccine-associated CD4 TCRs, dominant at 160-218 and 743-854.

Clones were sequenced by immunoSEQ multiplex PCR, and TCRdb holds only the in-frame ones, with some missing. The data hold more than 50,000 clones, with nearly 90% observed a single time. The CDR3 has 15 residues. V lost 5 bases and J lost 1, with 13 bases in between. The V gene's germline CDR1 is MDHEN and CDR2 SYDVKM. The material sequenced was peripheral blood, taken on day 0 of AZD1222 vaccination. This receptor was identified in an adult in good health. The V gene is TRBV28, the J gene TRBJ2-3; D is tentatively TRBD1 or TRBD2 (6 bases each). CDR3 in amino acids: CASSPRGGRTDTQYF. Here the CDR3 DNA reads TGTGCCAGCAGTCCCAGGGGAGGCCGCACAGATACGCAGTATTTT.